The text below deals with one T cell receptor beta chain. The antigen is unknown. A read error may account for a junction end that differs from germline. This CDR3 has 14 amino acids. Germline CDR1 ENHRY, CDR2 SYGVKD. RNA transcripts were the template for amplifying TCR beta CDR3 regions. A set of HTBI primers served as the primers for a first-round RT-PCR of the TCR CDR3. From the multiplex PCR reads, TCRdb called clonotypes with MiXCR, one entry per CDR3 protein. The profile shows hundreds of thousands of distinct CDR3 sequences, 15% to 20% of them singletons. This entry is derived from a study of T cells in Graves' hyperthyroidism and ophthalmopathy. Whole-study context: Peripheral blood collection took place at initial diagnosis, before any treatment. Study-level results: Also found in blood were most expanded thyroid clonotypes above 0.001.

Sequencing was done on a sample of blood. This chain joins TRBV10-3 and TRBJ2-5; D is perhaps TRBD1 (6 bases). This TCR was recovered from a man aged 40-49 years with Graves' ophthalmopathy. CDR3 nucleotides: TGTGCCACCCAGACAGGTCCCCACCAAGAGACCCAGTGCTTC. Its translation is CATQTGPHQETQCF.